These 11 T cell receptor beta chains were all obtained from the same sample, sequenced in a study of blood T cell repertoires in COVID-19. Only in-frame clones appear in the TCRdb table, and some are missing; sequencing was by immunoSEQ multiplex PCR. The sample has fewer than 250,000 clones, around 90% seen once. Sequencing was carried out using peripheral blood. The receptors stem from a man under 40 with COVID-19, enrolled during active disease.

This clone was recorded once. The V and J genes are TRBV2 and TRBJ1-1; D unclear. Germline V lookup: CDR1 SNHLY, CDR2 FYNNEI. This CDR3 has 15 residues. Trimming cost V 0 bases and J 11 bases, with 19 bases left between them. Here the CDR3 DNA reads TGTGCCAGCAGTGAAGCGCGGGCACAGCCAAGTGAGGCTTTCTTT. Residues: CASSEARAQPSEAFF.

The chain joins TRBV19 to TRBJ1-2; 11 bases are shared with TRBD1. Germline V lookup: CDR1 LNHDA, CDR2 SQIVND (reference sequence). The CDR3 contains 14 residues. The J segment lost 5 bases and the V segment lost 5 bases, leaving 4 bases of the junction unmatched. The CDR3 region is CASSSDRGLYGYTF. CDR3 nucleotide sequence: TGTGCCAGTAGTTCGGACAGGGGGCTTTATGGCTACACCTTC.

V usage is TRBV2 and J usage is TRBJ1-1, with D maybe TRBD1 (5 bases). CDR1 and CDR2 (germline): SNHLY, FYNNEI. V lost 4 bases and J 5 bases, leaving 17 bases between the germline ends. This CDR3 is 15 amino acids long. As DNA, the CDR3 is TGTGCCAGCAGTGGTTTTGGGGAGGGGAAAACTGAAGCTTTCTTT. Its translation is CASSGFGEGKTEAFF.

V is TRBV6-5 and J is TRBJ1-2; 7 bases map to TRBD1. The CDR3 is 14 amino acids. Germline V gene lookup returns CDR1 MNHEY and CDR2 SVGAGI. V dropped 4 bases and J dropped 3; count of bases not matched to a gene: 5. The CDR3 protein is CASSSIQGYYGYTF. The CDR3 DNA sequence: TGTGCCAGCAGTTCGATACAGGGGTACTATGGCTACACCTTC.

The chain is built from TRBV5-1 and TRBJ2-3, with 9 bases that match TRBD2. The length of the CDR3 is 15 residues. After removal of 8 bases from V and 0 bases from J, the junction contained 7 bases not matched to a gene. Germline V gene lookup returns CDR1 SGHRS and CDR2 YFSETQ. The CDR3 region has the DNA TGCGCCAGTACTGGCCTAGCGGGGAGCACAGATACGCAGTATTTT. Translated, it gives CASTGLAGSTDTQYF.

The genes are TRBV3-1 (or the pseudogene TRBV3-2) and TRBJ2-7; 10 positions match TRBD2. This CDR3 is built from 18 residues. Germline V gene sequence: CDR1 LGHDT, CDR2 YNNKEL (reference sequence). The trim removed 3 bases at V and 3 bases at J, leaving 14 bases unmatched. The CDR3, as DNA: TGTGCCAGCAGCCAGGCCCTCCCAGGACTAGCGGATGGCTACGAGCAGTACTTC. The encoded protein is CASSQALPGLADGYEQYF.

V and J are TRBV6-6 and TRBJ2-3, with TRBD2 matching 11 bases. The CDR3 runs to 15 residues. Germline CDR1 reads MNHNY; CDR2 reads SVGAGI (reference sequence). J gave up 2 bases and V 5 bases, and 3 bases lay outside the gene matches. The CDR3 sequence: CASSGTSGFTDTQYF. CDR3 DNA: TGTGCCAGCAGTGGGACTAGCGGATTCACAGATACGCAGTATTTT.

The J gene is TRBJ2-2, the V gene TRBV6-6; weak D call: TRBD1 (6 bases). This CDR3 has 14 amino acids. Trimming removed 6 bases at V and 2 bases at J, with 10 bases between. In germline, CDR1 is MNHNY, CDR2 SVGAGI (reference sequence). As DNA, the CDR3 is TGTGCCAGCAGGACACAGGGAAACACCGGGGAGCTGTTTTTT. It specifies CASRTQGNTGELFF.

The chain combines TRBV5-6 with TRBJ1-2, with a tentative D call TRBD1 (6 bases). Germline V gives CDR1 SGHDT, CDR2 YYEEEE. V lost 2 bases and J 2 bases, leaving 7 bases between the germline ends. The CDR3 has 13 residues. The CDR3, as DNA: TGTGCCAGCAGCTTTACAGGGAACTATGGCTACACCTTC. This gives the protein CASSFTGNYGYTF. The complete variable domain, with remaining parts taken from reference TRBV5-6 and TRBJ1-2, reads DAGVTQSPTHLIKTRGQQVTLRCSPKSGHDTVSWYQQALGQGPQFIFQYYEEEERQRGNFPDRFSGHQFPNYSSELNVNALLLGDSALYLCASSFTGNYGYTFGSGTRLTVV.

This clone was seen a single time. The chain recombines TRBV4-2 with TRBJ2-3; 11 positions match TRBD2. The V segment lost 1 base and the J segment 6 bases; nucleotides outside the gene matches: 3. This CDR3 spans 15 amino acids. Germline V CDR1 and CDR2: LGHNA, YNFKEQ. The CDR3 sequence is CASSQVAGGEDTQYF. The CDR3 nucleotides are TGTGCCAGCAGCCAAGTAGCGGGGGGGGAGGATACGCAGTATTTT.

The V gene is TRBV6-6, the J gene TRBJ1-2; 8 nucleotides match TRBD1. Unmatched junction bases numbered 8, after V lost 0 bases and J lost 5 bases. The CDR3 contains 16 residues. Germline assignment: CDR1 MNHNY and CDR2 SVGAGI (reference sequence). The CDR3 loop is CASSYSPGQGGYGYTF. CDR3 nucleotide sequence: TGTGCCAGCAGTTACTCCCCCGGACAGGGTGGGTATGGCTACACCTTC.